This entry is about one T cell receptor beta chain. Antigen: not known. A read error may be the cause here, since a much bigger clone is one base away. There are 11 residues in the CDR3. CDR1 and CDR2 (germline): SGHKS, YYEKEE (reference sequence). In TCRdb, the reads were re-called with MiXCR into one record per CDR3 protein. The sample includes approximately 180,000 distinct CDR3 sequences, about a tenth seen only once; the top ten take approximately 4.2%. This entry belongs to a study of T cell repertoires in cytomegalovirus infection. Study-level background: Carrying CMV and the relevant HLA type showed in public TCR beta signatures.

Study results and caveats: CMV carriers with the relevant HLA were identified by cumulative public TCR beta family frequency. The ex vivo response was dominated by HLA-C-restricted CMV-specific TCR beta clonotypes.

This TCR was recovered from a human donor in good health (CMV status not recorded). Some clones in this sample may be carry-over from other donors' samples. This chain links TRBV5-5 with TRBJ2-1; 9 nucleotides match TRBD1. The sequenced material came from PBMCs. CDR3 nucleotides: TGTGCCAGCAGCGTCCGGGACAGGGAGTTATTC. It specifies CASSVRDRELF.